The 3 T cell receptor beta chains in this list originate from one sample, sequenced in a study of T cells after somatic rescue of genetic block. Measured with immunoSEQ multiplex PCR; TCRdb has only the in-frame clones, and not every one. The sample carries approximately 13,000 clones, roughly 78% recorded once. The sample taken for sequencing was peripheral blood mononuclear cells (PBMCs). The receptors were gathered from a boy younger than 18.

This clone has only one observation. The chain is built from TRBV30 and TRBJ2-3; 10 nucleotides line up with TRBD1. From germline, CDR1 is GTSNPN and CDR2 SVGIG (reference sequence). The CDR3 covers 14 residues. After removal of 3 bases from V and 4 bases from J, the junction contained 4 bases not matched to a gene. For the CDR3, the DNA is TGTGCCTGGAGCAGGACAGGGGGTGCAGATACGCAGTATTTT. This translates into CAWSRTGGADTQYF.

The DNA of the CDR3 is TGCGCCAGCAGCCCCGGGACAGTTCAAGAGACCCAGTACTTC. Protein product: CASSPGTVQETQYF. The chain couples TRBV5-1 to TRBJ2-5; 7 positions agree with TRBD1. The germline gives CDR1 SGHRS, CDR2 YFSETQ. The junction had 5 bases not matched to a gene; V was cut back by 4 bases and J by 2 bases. The length of the CDR3 is 14 residues. The complete variable domain, with remaining parts taken from reference TRBV5-1 and TRBJ2-5, reads KAGVTQTPRYLIKTRGQQVTLSCSPISGHRSVSWYQQTPGQGLQFLFEYFSETQRNKGNFPGRFSGRQFSNSRSEMNVSTLELGDSALYLCASSPGTVQETQYFGPGTRLLVL.

V usage is TRBV7-3 and J usage is TRBJ2-3; 7 bases are shared with TRBD1. Trimming took 3 bases from V and 4 from J; bases not matched to a gene: 1. The CDR3 is 13 amino acids. Germline CDR1 reads SGHTA; CDR2 reads FQGTGA. The CDR3: CASSFQGADTQYF. DNA for the CDR3: TGTGCCAGCAGCTTCCAGGGGGCAGATACGCAGTATTTT.